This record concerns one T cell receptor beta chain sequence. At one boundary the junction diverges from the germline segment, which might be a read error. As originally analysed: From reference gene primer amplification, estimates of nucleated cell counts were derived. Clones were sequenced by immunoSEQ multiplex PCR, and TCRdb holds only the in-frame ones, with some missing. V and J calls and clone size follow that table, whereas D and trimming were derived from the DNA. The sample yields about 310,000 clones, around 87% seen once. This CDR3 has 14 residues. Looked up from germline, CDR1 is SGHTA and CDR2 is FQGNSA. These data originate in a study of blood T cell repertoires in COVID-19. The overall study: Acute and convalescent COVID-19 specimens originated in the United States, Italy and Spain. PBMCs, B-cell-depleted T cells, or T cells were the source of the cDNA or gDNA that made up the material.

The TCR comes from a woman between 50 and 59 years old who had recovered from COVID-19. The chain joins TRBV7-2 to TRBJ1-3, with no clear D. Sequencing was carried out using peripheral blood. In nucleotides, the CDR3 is TGTGCCAGCAGCTTAGAGGCCGGCGGAAGCACCATATATTTT. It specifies CASSLEAGGSTIYF. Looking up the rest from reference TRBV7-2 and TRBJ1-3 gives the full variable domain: GAGVSQSPSNKVTEKGKDVELRCDPISGHTALYWYRQSLGQGLEFLIYFQGNSAPDKSGLPSDRFSAERTGGSVSTLTIQRTQQEDSAVYLCASSLEAGGSTIYFGEGSWLTVV.